Following are 10 T cell receptor beta chains from one sample sequenced in a study of cytomegalovirus exposure and HLA in healthy donors. Using immunoSEQ multiplex PCR, the repertoire was profiled, and TCRdb retains in-frame clones only, with some absent. The sample lists 130,000 to 150,000 clones; around 88% were seen once. Sequenced sample: PBMCs. Receptors originate from a woman between 18 and 29 years old in good health and CMV-seropositive.

The chain links TRBV5-6 to TRBJ1-1; D perhaps matches TRBD1 (6 bases). Deletions cut 1 base from V and 1 base from J, with 17 bases between. CDR3 length: 17 amino acids. The germline CDR1 and CDR2 sequences are SGHDT and YYEEEE. The CDR3: CASSLLQGLRKNTEAFF. The CDR3 bases are TGTGCCAGCAGCTTGCTTCAGGGGCTCCGTAAGAACACTGAAGCTTTCTTT.

The rearrangement joins TRBV30 to TRBJ2-7; D may be TRBD2 (6 bases). The V and J ends lost 1 base and 4 bases respectively, with 11 bases between them. CDR1 and CDR2 (germline): GTSNPN, SVGIG (reference sequence). CDR3 length: 13 amino acids. The CDR3, as DNA: TGTGCCTGGAGTGACTTGGGGGGTTACGAGCAGTACTTC. Translating gives CAWSDLGGYEQYF.

V usage is TRBV7-3 and J usage is TRBJ2-3, with a tentative D call TRBD2 (6 bases). V gave up 2 bases and J gave up 2 bases, with 14 bases separating them. The CDR3 extends over 16 amino acids. Germline V gives CDR1 SGHTA, CDR2 FQGTGA. In DNA form, the CDR3 reads TGTGCCAGCAGCTTAGGGCGGGACCGGCTCACAGATACGCAGTATTTT. It encodes CASSLGRDRLTDTQYF.

The V gene is TRBV15, the J gene TRBJ2-6, with D unresolved. Deletions cut 1 base from V and 0 bases from J, with 7 bases between. This CDR3 is built from 16 residues. Germline lookup yields CDR1 LNHNV and CDR2 YYDKDF (reference sequence). The CDR3 bases are TGTGCCACCAGCAGAGTCGTGAGCTCTGGGGCCAACGTCCTGACTTTC. Amino acid sequence: CATSRVVSSGANVLTF.

This rearrangement joins TRBV6-1 to TRBJ2-2, with TRBD2 matching 11 bases. The CDR3 covers 19 residues. Losses at the gene ends were 4 bases for V and 3 bases for J; bases not matched to a gene: 13. Germline-derived CDR1 and CDR2 are MNHNS and SASEGT. DNA of the CDR3: TGTGCCAGCAGTGCCGGGACTAGCGGTTCAGGAGGAGACACCGGGGAGCTGTTTTTT. Translated: CASSAGTSGSGGDTGELFF.

The chain uses TRBV18 and TRBJ1-5; 9 nucleotides match TRBD1. The CDR3 loop spans 15 amino acids. V was clipped by 3 bases and J by 6 bases; unmatched bases: 6. Germline V gene sequence: CDR1 KGHSH, CDR2 LQKENI. The CDR3 DNA follows: TGTGCCAGCTCACCTGACAGGGGGGTCAGTCAGCCCCAGCATTTT. This sequence encodes CASSPDRGVSQPQHF.

The J gene is TRBJ2-7, the V gene TRBV6-5; TRBD1 aligns across 7 bases. CDR1 is MNHEY and CDR2 is SVGAGI in the germline V gene. The CDR3 totals 15 residues. The trim removed 0 bases at V and 3 bases at J, leaving 5 bases unmatched. This chain's CDR3 is CASSYSRQGGYEQYF. The CDR3 DNA reads as TGTGCCAGCAGTTACTCAAGACAGGGTGGCTACGAGCAGTACTTC.

The table lists this clone with a count of one. The chain combines TRBV9 with TRBJ2-1; 9 nucleotides align to TRBD2. From germline, CDR1 is SGDLS and CDR2 YYNGEE. The CDR3 loop spans 16 amino acids. Trimming removed 0 bases from V and 2 bases from J; junction bases left unmatched: 3. DNA for the CDR3: TGTGCCAGCAGCGTAGTTGGCGGGGGGGCCTACAATGAGCAGTTCTTC. Amino acids: CASSVVGGGAYNEQFF.

The chain uses TRBV28 and TRBJ2-2, with D hard to call. Germline V gives CDR1 MDHEN, CDR2 SYDVKM. The V end lost 7 bases, the J end lost 1 base, and 4 bases lay between the germline ends. The CDR3 runs 12 residues. The CDR3: CASIQNTGELFF. As DNA, the CDR3 is TGTGCCAGCATACAGAACACCGGGGAGCTGTTTTTT. The whole variable domain, remainder taken from reference TRBV28 and TRBJ2-2, is DVKVTQSSRYLVKRTGEKVFLECVQDMDHENMFWYRQDPGLGLRLIYFSYDVKMKEKGDIPEGYSVSREKKERFSLILESASTNQTSMYLCASIQNTGELFFGEGSRLTVL.

The V gene is TRBV4-1, the J gene TRBJ2-1; TRBD2 matches at 12 bases. V shed 2 bases and J 4 bases; nucleotides not matched to a gene: 3. The CDR3 runs to 16 residues. Per the germline V gene, CDR1 is MGHRA and CDR2 is YSYEKL. The CDR3 spells CASSQLAGGGYNEQFF. DNA for the CDR3: TGCGCCAGCAGCCAACTAGCGGGAGGGGGTTACAATGAGCAGTTCTTC.